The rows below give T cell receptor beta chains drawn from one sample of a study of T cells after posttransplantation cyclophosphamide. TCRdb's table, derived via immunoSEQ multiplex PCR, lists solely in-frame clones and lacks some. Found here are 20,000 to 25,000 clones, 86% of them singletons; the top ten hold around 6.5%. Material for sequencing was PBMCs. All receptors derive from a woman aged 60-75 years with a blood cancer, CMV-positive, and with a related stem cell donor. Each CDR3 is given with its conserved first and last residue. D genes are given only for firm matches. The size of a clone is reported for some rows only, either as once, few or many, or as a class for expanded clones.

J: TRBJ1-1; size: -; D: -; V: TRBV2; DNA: TGTGCCAGCGCGTTCTCGGGGACTGAAGCTTTCTTT; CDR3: CASAFSGTEAFF
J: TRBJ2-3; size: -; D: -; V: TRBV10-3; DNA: TGTGCCATCAGTAGGAGTGATACGCAGTATTTT; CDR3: CAISRSDTQYF
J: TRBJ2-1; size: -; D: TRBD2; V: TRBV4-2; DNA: TGTGCCAGCAGCCAAGATCCCCTAGCGGGAGTGGGGGAGCAGTTCTTC; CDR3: CASSQDPLAGVGEQFF
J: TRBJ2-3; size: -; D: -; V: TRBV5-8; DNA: TGTGCCAGCAGCAAGGGTACCGGACAGCTCACAGATACGCAGTATTTT; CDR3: CASSKGTGQLTDTQYF
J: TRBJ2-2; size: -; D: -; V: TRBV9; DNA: TGTGCCAGCAGCGTAACTCACACCGGGGAGCTGTTTTTT; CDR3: CASSVTHTGELFF
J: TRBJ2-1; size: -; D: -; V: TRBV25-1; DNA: TGTGCCAGCAGTGATGGCCGAACCTACAATGAGCAGTTCTTC; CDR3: CASSDGRTYNEQFF
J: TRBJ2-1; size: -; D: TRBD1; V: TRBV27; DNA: TGTGCCAGCAGTTTCTGGGACAGTTACAATGAGCAGTTCTTC; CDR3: CASSFWDSYNEQFF
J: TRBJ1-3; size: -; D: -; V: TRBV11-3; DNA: TGTGCCAGCAGCTTAGGGCCGCCCGGAAACACCATATATTTT; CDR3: CASSLGPPGNTIYF
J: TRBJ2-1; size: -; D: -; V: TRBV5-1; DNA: TGCGCCAGCAGCTTGGGAGTGGGCGGGCGCCTGGGCTACAATGAGCAGTTCTTC; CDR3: CASSLGVGGRLGYNEQFF
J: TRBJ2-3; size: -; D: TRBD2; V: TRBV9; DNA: TGTGCCAGCAGCGTAGAAAGCAGCGGGAGGTACGCAGATACGCAGTATTTT; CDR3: CASSVESSGRYADTQYF
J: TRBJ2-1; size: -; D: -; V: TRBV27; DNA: TGTGCCAGCAGTTTAACGGGAGTACGGAACAATGAGCAGTTCTTC; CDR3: CASSLTGVRNNEQFF
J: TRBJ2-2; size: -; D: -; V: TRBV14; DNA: TGTGCCAGCAGCCCAGACTCTTACACCGGGGAGCTGTTTTTT; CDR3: CASSPDSYTGELFF
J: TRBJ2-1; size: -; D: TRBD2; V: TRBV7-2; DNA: TGTGCCAGCAGCTTCCGGACTAGTCTGTTCTTC; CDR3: CASSFRTSLFF
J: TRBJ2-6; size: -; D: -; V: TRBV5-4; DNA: TGTGCCAGCAGCCAGGCAATTGGGGCCAACGTCCTGACTTTC; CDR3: CASSQAIGANVLTF
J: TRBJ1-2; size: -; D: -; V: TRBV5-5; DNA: TGTGCCAGCAGCCTCCGCCCGGTAGAAACGAACGGCTACACCTTC; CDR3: CASSLRPVETNGYTF
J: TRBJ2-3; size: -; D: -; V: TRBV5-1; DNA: TGCGCCAGCGAGGTGGATCTTAGCACAGATACGCAGTATTTT; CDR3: CASEVDLSTDTQYF
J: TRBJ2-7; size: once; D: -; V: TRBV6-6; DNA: TGTGCCAGCAGTAACAGGGCCCCCTACGAGCAGTACTTC; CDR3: CASSNRAPYEQYF
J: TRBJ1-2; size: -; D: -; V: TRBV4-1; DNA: TGCGCCAGCAGCTTACGGGATGGCGGAAACTATGGCTACACCTTC; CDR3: CASSLRDGGNYGYTF
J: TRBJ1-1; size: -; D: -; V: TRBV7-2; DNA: TGTGCCAGCAGCTCGCTCAGGGGTGCTTTCTTT; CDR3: CASSSLRGAFF
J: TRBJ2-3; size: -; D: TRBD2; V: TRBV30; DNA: TGTGCCTGGACGACGGGAGGGGCAGATACGCAGTATTTT; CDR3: CAWTTGGADTQYF
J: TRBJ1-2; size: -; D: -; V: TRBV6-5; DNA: TGTGCCAGCAGCACGGGGGAACGGGGCTACACCTTC; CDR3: CASSTGERGYTF
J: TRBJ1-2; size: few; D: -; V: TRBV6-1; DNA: TGTGCCAGCAGTGATGGACAGACCTATGGCTACACCTTC; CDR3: CASSDGQTYGYTF
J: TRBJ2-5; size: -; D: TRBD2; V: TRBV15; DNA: TGTGCCACCAGCGTAACCCGGGGGGTAGCGGGTTTAGGCGAGACCCAGTACTTC; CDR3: CATSVTRGVAGLGETQYF
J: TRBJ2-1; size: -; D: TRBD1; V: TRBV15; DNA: TGTGCCACCAGCCTACGGACAGGAAAACCCGCCGGGCAGTTCTTC; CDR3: CATSLRTGKPAGQFF
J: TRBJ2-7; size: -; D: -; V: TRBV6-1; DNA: TGTGCCAGCAGTGCTGACATGTTCTCCTACGAGCAGTACTTC; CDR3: CASSADMFSYEQYF
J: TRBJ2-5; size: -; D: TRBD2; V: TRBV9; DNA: TGTGCCAGCAGCCGACCGGGACTAGCGGGAGGGCACGGGGAGACCCAGTACTTC; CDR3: CASSRPGLAGGHGETQYF
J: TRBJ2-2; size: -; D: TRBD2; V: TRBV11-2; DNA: TGTGCCAGCAGCTGGGGGACTAGCCCCGGGGAGCTGTTTTTT; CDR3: CASSWGTSPGELFF
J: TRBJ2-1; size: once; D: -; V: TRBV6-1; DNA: TGTGCCAGCAGTGAAGCCGGGTTCAATGAGCAGTTCTTC; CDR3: CASSEAGFNEQFF
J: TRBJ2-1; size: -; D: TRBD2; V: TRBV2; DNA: TGTGCCAGCAGAAGGGAGGGCTCCTACAATGAGCAGTTCTTC; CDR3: CASRREGSYNEQFF
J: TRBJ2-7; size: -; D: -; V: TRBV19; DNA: TGTGCCAGTGCGGGCGGGACCGCCGGCCGCGAGCAGTACTTC; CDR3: CASAGGTAGREQYF
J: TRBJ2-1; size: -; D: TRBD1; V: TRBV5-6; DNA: TGTGCCAGCAGGTGGACCGGGACAGGGGGCAAGAATGAGCAGTTCTTC; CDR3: CASRWTGTGGKNEQFF
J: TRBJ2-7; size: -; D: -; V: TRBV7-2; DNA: TGTGCCAGCAGCTTAGCCCGTCCCTACGAGCAGTACTTC; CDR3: CASSLARPYEQYF
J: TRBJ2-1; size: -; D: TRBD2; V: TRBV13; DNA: TGTGCCAGCAGCTTCCGTACGGGAGGGCCTCTTGGTAATGAGCAGTTCTTC; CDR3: CASSFRTGGPLGNEQFF
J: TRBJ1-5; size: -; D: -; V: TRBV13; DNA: TGTGCCAGCAGCCTGTCGAGCAATCAGCCCCAGCATTTT; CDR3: CASSLSSNQPQHF
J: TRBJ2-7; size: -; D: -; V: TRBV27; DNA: TGTGCCAGCAGTTTACGTTACGAGCAGTACTTC; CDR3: CASSLRYEQYF
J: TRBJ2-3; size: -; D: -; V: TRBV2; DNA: TGTGCCAGCAGTGAATATAGCGTGGGCACAGATACGCAGTATTTT; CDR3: CASSEYSVGTDTQYF
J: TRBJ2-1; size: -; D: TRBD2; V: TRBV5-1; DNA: TGCGCCAGCAGCCGGGGGGGTGGCAGCGGGAGAGCTGATGAGCAGTTCTTC; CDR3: CASSRGGGSGRADEQFF
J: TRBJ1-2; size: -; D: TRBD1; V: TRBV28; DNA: TGTGCCAGCAGTTCTAAGCCGGGACAGCGGCCTGACTACACCTTC; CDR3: CASSSKPGQRPDYTF
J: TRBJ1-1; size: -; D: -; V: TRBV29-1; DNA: TGCAGCGTTGGGACAGCCAACAAAGCTTTCTTT; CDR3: CSVGTANKAFF
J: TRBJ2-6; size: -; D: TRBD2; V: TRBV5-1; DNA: TGCGCCAGCAGCGTTAGCGGGACCCAGAGCTCTGGGGCCAACGTCCTGACTTTC; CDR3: CASSVSGTQSSGANVLTF
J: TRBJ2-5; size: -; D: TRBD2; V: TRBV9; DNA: TGTGCCAGCAGCGTAGCCCCGCTAGCGGGAGGAAGGGAGACCCAGTACTTC; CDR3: CASSVAPLAGGRETQYF
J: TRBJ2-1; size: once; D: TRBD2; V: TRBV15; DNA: TGTGCCACCAGCAGAGATGACTTTTCGTCTAGCGGGACCCTCAATGAGCAGTTCTTC; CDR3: CATSRDDFSSSGTLNEQFF
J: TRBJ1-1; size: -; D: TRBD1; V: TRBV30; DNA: TGTGCTAGGATCAGACAGGGGGCCCGCACTGAAGCTTTCTTT; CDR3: CARIRQGARTEAFF
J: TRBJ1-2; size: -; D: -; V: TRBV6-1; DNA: TGTGCCAGCAGTGAAAGGGGCCAGTCTCCTAACTATGGCTACACCTTC; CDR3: CASSERGQSPNYGYTF
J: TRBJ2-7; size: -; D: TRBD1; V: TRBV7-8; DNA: TGTGCCAGCAGCACCAGACAGGGCCCGGACGAGCAGTACTTC; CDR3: CASSTRQGPDEQYF
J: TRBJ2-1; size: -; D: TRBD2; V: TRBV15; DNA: TGTGCCACCAGCAGAGATCGCAAGTCTGCGGGAGATACTGAGCAGTTCTTC; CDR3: CATSRDRKSAGDTEQFF
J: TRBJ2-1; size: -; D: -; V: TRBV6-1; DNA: TGTGCCAGCAGTGCTGGGCGTTACAATGAGCAGTTCTTC; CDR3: CASSAGRYNEQFF
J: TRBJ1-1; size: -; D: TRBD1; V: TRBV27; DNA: TGTGCCAGCAGTTTTGTGACAGGGGGCCTAACTGAAGCTTTCTTT; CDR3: CASSFVTGGLTEAFF
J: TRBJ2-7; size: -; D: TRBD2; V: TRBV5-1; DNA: TGCGCCAGCAGCCCCCTAGCGGGAGGGCCGCAATCCTACGAGCAGTACTTC; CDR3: CASSPLAGGPQSYEQYF
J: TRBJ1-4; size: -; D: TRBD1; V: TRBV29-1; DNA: TGCAGCGCCAGCACAGGGGTCGGTGAAAAACTGTTTTTT; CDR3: CSASTGVGEKLFF
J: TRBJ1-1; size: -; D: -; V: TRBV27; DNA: TGTGCCAGCAGTTTAAGTGGGGGCCTCATGAACACTGAAGCTTTCTTT; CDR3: CASSLSGGLMNTEAFF
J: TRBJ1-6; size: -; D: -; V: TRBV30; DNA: TGTGCCTGGAGTTCGGGACACGGTAATTCACCCCTCCACTTT; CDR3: CAWSSGHGNSPLHF
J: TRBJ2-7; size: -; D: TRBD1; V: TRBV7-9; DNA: TGTGCCAGCAGTCCGAGAGGGACAGGGAGGGGCGAGCAGTACTTC; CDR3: CASSPRGTGRGEQYF
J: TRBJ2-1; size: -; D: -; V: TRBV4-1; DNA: TGCGCCAGCAGCCACCGGGGACAACGCTCCTACAATGAGCAGTTCTTC; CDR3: CASSHRGQRSYNEQFF